The rows below give T cell receptor beta chains drawn from one sample of a study of blood T cell repertoires in COVID-19. Assay used: immunoSEQ multiplex PCR; TCRdb lists only in-frame clones, some missing. The data hold about 31,000 clones, with roughly 90% observed a single time. The sample was peripheral blood. These receptors all stem from a woman aged 40 to 50 with active or convalescent COVID-19. Both conserved end residues are part of each CDR3. Fields, in order: clone size, D gene, J gene, V gene, CDR3 protein, CDR3 DNA. A D gene is named only where the DNA matches it firmly. Clone sizes are given selectively: once, few, many, or a class where the clone is expanded.

-	-	TRBJ2-7	TRBV28	CASSTLPGLPYF	TGTGCCAGCAGTACCCTTCCGGGACTCCCGTACTTC
once	-	TRBJ2-2	TRBV12-3/TRBV12-4	CASSLYRTGELFF	TGTGCCAGCAGTTTGTACAGGACCGGGGAGCTGTTTTTT
-	-	TRBJ1-1	TRBV9	CASSQVGGRTEAFF	TGTGCCAGCAGCCAAGTGGGGGGGAGGACTGAAGCTTTCTTT
-	-	TRBJ1-4	TRBV5-6	CASSLDAGAKLFF	TGTGCCAGCAGCTTGGACGCGGGAGCAAAACTGTTTTTT
once	TRBD2	TRBJ2-3	TRBV4-3	CASSQEWLAGSTDTQYF	TGCGCCAGCAGCCAAGAATGGCTAGCGGGGAGCACAGATACGCAGTATTTT
-	TRBD1	TRBJ2-3	TRBV18	CASSPLGQGYTDTQYF	TGTGCCAGCTCACCCCTGGGACAGGGATACACAGATACGCAGTATTTT
-	-	TRBJ2-1	TRBV5-4	CASSRSHELEQFF	TGTGCCAGCAGCCGGTCCCACGAACTTGAGCAGTTCTTC
-	TRBD1	TRBJ2-2	TRBV4-1	CASSRSAIDRVSGELFF	TGCGCCAGCAGCCGAAGCGCCATTGACAGGGTCAGCGGGGAGCTGTTTTTT
-	TRBD2	TRBJ2-7	TRBV2	CATEVLRGVSYEQYF	TGTGCCACCGAGGTTTTACGGGGGGTATCCTACGAGCAGTACTTC
-	TRBD2	TRBJ2-7	TRBV13	CASSPAGSSGSPVYEQYF	TGTGCCAGCAGCCCCGCAGGGAGTAGCGGGTCTCCCGTTTACGAGCAGTACTTC
-	-	TRBJ2-3	TRBV5-1	CASQGVSTDTQYF	TGCGCCAGCCAGGGTGTTAGCACAGATACGCAGTATTTT
-	-	TRBJ2-7	TRBV6-6	CASSSRGGPTYEQYF	TGTGCCAGCAGTTCCCGGGGAGGACCTACCTACGAGCAGTACTTC
-	TRBD1	TRBJ1-2	TRBV28	CASSLGQANYGYTF	TGTGCCAGCAGTTTAGGACAGGCTAACTATGGCTACACCTTC
-	-	TRBJ1-6	TRBV5-8	CASSFSGNSYNSPLHF	TGTGCCAGCAGCTTTTCCGGGAATTCCTATAATTCACCCCTCCACTTT
-	TRBD2	TRBJ2-2	TRBV9	CASSYRVAGSEGELFF	TGTGCCAGCAGCTATAGGGTAGCGGGGAGCGAGGGGGAGCTGTTTTTT
once	-	TRBJ2-3	TRBV9	CASSVGEASTDTQYF	TGTGCCAGCAGCGTAGGGGAGGCTAGCACAGATACGCAGTATTTT
-	-	TRBJ2-7	TRBV27	CASSLSRRGGSSTEQYF	TGTGCCAGCAGTTTATCAAGGCGAGGAGGGAGTTCAACCGAGCAGTACTTC
-	TRBD2	TRBJ2-7	TRBV28	CASSFLFRTSGSSYEQYF	TGTGCCAGCAGTTTCCTGTTCCGGACTAGCGGGAGCTCCTACGAGCAGTACTTC
-	TRBD1	TRBJ1-6	TRBV11-2	CASSVQGANNSPLHF	TGTGCCAGCAGCGTACAGGGGGCCAATAATTCACCCCTCCACTTT
once	-	TRBJ2-5	TRBV15	CATSRLKETQYF	TGTGCCACCAGCAGGCTAAAAGAGACCCAGTACTTC
-	TRBD2	TRBJ2-5	TRBV19	CASSSSWGGRETQYF	TGTGCCAGTAGTAGCTCCTGGGGGGGTCGGGAGACCCAGTACTTC
-	TRBD2	TRBJ2-7	TRBV5-5	CASSSGSGPYEQYF	TGTGCCAGCAGTAGCGGGAGTGGACCCTACGAGCAGTACTTC
-	-	TRBJ2-3	TRBV4-1	CASSRQFSSTDTQYF	TGCGCCAGCAGCCGCCAATTTTCGAGTACAGATACGCAGTATTTT
-	-	TRBJ2-7	TRBV30	CAWSEIQGYEQYF	TGTGCCTGGAGTGAGATTCAGGGCTACGAGCAGTACTTC
-	-	TRBJ2-3	TRBV11-3	CASSPGGGPTDTQYF	TGTGCCAGCAGCCCCGGCGGGGGCCCAACAGATACGCAGTATTTT
-	-	TRBJ2-5	TRBV9	CASSVAGETQYF	TGTGCCAGCAGCGTAGCAGGAGAGACCCAGTACTTC
-	-	TRBJ1-3	TRBV15	CATGDIRAGNTIYF	TGTGCCACCGGGGACATAAGAGCTGGAAACACCATATATTTT
once	TRBD2	TRBJ2-3	TRBV5-1	CASSLKLAGGRTDTQYF	TGCGCCAGCAGCCTCAAACTAGCGGGGGGCCGCACAGATACGCAGTATTTT
-	TRBD1	TRBJ2-7	TRBV25-1	CASSGLRDRGRGSYEQYF	TGTGCCAGCAGTGGCCTCCGGGACAGGGGGCGCGGGTCCTACGAGCAGTACTTC
-	-	TRBJ1-2	TRBV3-1/TRBV3-2	CASSQDGIGVRGYTF	TGTGCCAGCAGCCAAGACGGAATCGGGGTGCGTGGCTACACCTTC
-	-	TRBJ1-2	TRBV28	CASADSAYGYTF	TGTGCCAGCGCAGACAGCGCGTATGGCTACACCTTC
-	TRBD1	TRBJ1-4	TRBV4-3	CASSPGQGGTNEKLFF	TGCGCCAGCAGCCCGGGACAGGGGGGAACTAATGAAAAACTGTTTTTT
-	TRBD2	TRBJ2-5	TRBV5-1	CASSLVQREYETQYF	TGCGCCAGCAGCTTGGTCCAGCGGGAGTACGAGACCCAGTACTTC
-	-	TRBJ1-1	TRBV2	CASTRGARGTGLVAEAFF	TGTGCCAGCACCCGAGGGGCCCGAGGTACAGGGCTGGTCGCTGAAGCTTTCTTT
-	-	TRBJ1-1	TRBV21-1	CASSKDFQGTEAFF	TGTGCCAGCAGCAAAGACTTCCAGGGAACTGAAGCTTTCTTT
-	TRBD2	TRBJ2-3	TRBV19	CASGLAGVADTQYF	TGTGCCAGTGGGCTAGCGGGAGTGGCAGATACGCAGTATTTT
-	-	TRBJ1-3	TRBV30	CAWSVQGGIIRGNTIYF	TGTGCCTGGAGTGTACAGGGCGGCATCATCCGGGGAAACACCATATATTTT
-	-	TRBJ2-7	TRBV7-6	CASSLARTGSSYEQYF	TGTGCCAGCAGCTTAGCGAGGACGGGGAGCTCCTACGAGCAGTACTTC
-	TRBD1	TRBJ2-2	TRBV19	CASNSQGAVTGELFF	TGTGCCAGTAACTCACAGGGGGCCGTAACCGGGGAGCTGTTTTTT
-	TRBD1	TRBJ1-5	TRBV29-1	CSVGQGHNQPQHF	TGCAGCGTTGGACAGGGTCACAATCAGCCCCAGCATTTT
-	TRBD1	TRBJ2-1	TRBV4-1	CASSRGQGYNEQFF	TGCGCCAGTAGCCGGGGACAGGGCTACAATGAGCAGTTCTTC
-	-	TRBJ2-5	TRBV15	CATSLLSAETQYF	TGTGCCACCAGTTTATTAAGCGCTGAGACCCAGTACTTC
-	TRBD1	TRBJ1-1	TRBV2	CASSFHRGAMNTEAFF	TGTGCCAGCAGTTTCCACAGGGGCGCAATGAACACTGAAGCTTTCTTT
-	-	TRBJ2-1	TRBV7-8	CASSRGDTALRSYNEQFF	TGTGCCAGCAGCCGAGGGGACACAGCCCTAAGGTCCTACAATGAGCAGTTCTTC
-	TRBD2	TRBJ2-7	TRBV18	CASSPQRGSKGEQYF	TGTGCCAGCTCACCACAACGCGGGAGTAAGGGCGAGCAGTACTTC
few	TRBD2	TRBJ2-1	TRBV27	CASSPLAGGGNEQFF	TGTGCCAGCAGTCCACTAGCGGGAGGGGGTAATGAGCAGTTCTTC
once	-	TRBJ2-7	TRBV5-1	CASSLAGSSYEQYF	TGCGCCAGCAGCTTGGCCGGGAGCTCCTACGAGCAGTACTTC